The entry below gives a single TCR beta chain sequence along with its context. These data are taken from a study of blood T cell repertoires in COVID-19. In the study overall: The United States, Italy and Spain provided the acute and convalescent COVID-19 samples. In each case, the material was cDNA or gDNA derived from T cells, B-cell-depleted T cells, or PBMCs.

V was trimmed by 0 bases and J by 3 bases, leaving 9 bases between them. Germline CDR1 LGHDT, CDR2 YNNKEL (reference sequence). The CDR3 totals 14 residues. How the authors handled the data: From reference gene primer amplification, estimates of nucleated cell counts were derived. Profiling relied on immunoSEQ multiplex PCR, and the TCRdb table lists in-frame clones only, not all of them. Clone size and V and J calls were adopted from that table, with D and trimming inferred from the DNA. This repertoire shows approximately 69,000 clones, 82% found once; its top ten account for around 13%. This chain joins TRBV3-1 (or the pseudogene TRBV3-2) and TRBJ2-7; D is perhaps TRBD1 (7 bases). Sequenced input: peripheral blood. The receptor's source is a woman older than 75 with acute or convalescent COVID-19. CDR3 protein: CASSQDRGVYEQYF. The DNA of the CDR3 is TGTGCCAGCAGCCAAGACAGGGGGGTCTACGAGCAGTACTTC.